This T cell receptor (beta chain) was identified in a study of Graves' ophthalmopathy and Graves' hyperthyroidism (dated by TCRdb to 2016 to 2018). A note on the overall study: Peripheral blood was collected at initial diagnosis, before any treatment. In total, 135 blood samples were TCR-sequenced: some 40 ophthalmopathy, over 70 hyperthyroidism and approximately 17 hyperthyroidism-to-ophthalmopathy patients. The study used signatures of the TCR beta repertoire to tell Graves' ophthalmopathy apart from Graves' hyperthyroidism and to predict which patients would progress to ophthalmopathy. The independent validation cohort included about 19 hyperthyroidism patients plus 17 patients who later progressed from hyperthyroidism to ophthalmopathy. After sampling, hyperthyroidism patients received methimazole starting at 30 mg daily, and ophthalmopathy patients received high-dose intravenous methylprednisolone. To explore V-J signatures that separate ophthalmopathy from hyperthyroidism, a discovery set of more than 95 patients was enrolled, consisting of about 43 with ophthalmopathy and approximately 57 with stable hyperthyroidism. In roughly 6 hyperthyroidism patients, T-cell repertoires of thyroid tissue and blood were compared. The 75 to 100 discovery patients were divided at random into training and test sets in a 7:3 ratio. The study at large found these results: Ophthalmopathy was separated from stable hyperthyroidism by the 13-signature model with about 88% sensitivity and about 81% specificity in cross-validation and with 80%/75% in the test set. In validation, the model predicted ophthalmopathy progression with more than 55% sensitivity and approximately 75% specificity; about a dozen predicted patients were CT-confirmed with GO in a median of about 7.1 months. No statistical method was used to set the sample size in advance, and the investigators knew which group each participant was assigned to. Among expanded thyroid clonotypes with frequency above 0.001, most also showed up in blood, which suggests that blood repertoires may reflect the thyroid immune response.

CDR1 and CDR2 (SQVTM, ANQGSEA) derive from the germline V gene. The CDR3 numbers 14 residues from cysteine through phenylalanine. Just CDR3 DNA is preserved here, 42 bases in frame from base 1. Between the V and J ends, shortened by 0 bases and 4 bases respectively, the junction contains 10 bases. This clonotype was seen at least ten times. Its specific antigen is unknown. Base quality data are lacking; no much larger clone is found one base away. Patients with ophthalmopathy had moderately to severely active disease, with a Clinical Activity Score of 3 or more, a NOSPECS grade of 4 or more, and a disease duration of less than 3 months. Patients with other autoimmune diseases, uncontrolled infections, pregnancy or lactation were excluded. Diagnosis relied on clinical symptoms, serum thyroxine, TRAb, thyroid ultrasound and orbital computed tomography. Ficoll-Paque density gradient centrifugation was used to isolate PBMCs from approximately 11 ml of fresh peripheral blood. Total RNA was extracted with Trizol reagent and quality-checked on an Agilent 2100 Bioanalyzer.

For repertoire sequencing, the TCR beta CDR3 regions were amplified from RNA transcripts. A first-round RT-PCR used HTBI primers with the Qiagen OneStep RT-PCR kit, followed by a second-round multiplex PCR, size selection and purification. The libraries underwent paired-end sequencing with 100 bp reads on an Illumina HiSeq2000. The authors' analysis ran thus. Reads were processed with SOAPnuke, discarding reads with adapters, uncalled bases, mean Phred below 15, or no exact constant-primer or identifier match. COPE v1.2.5 was used to merge the high-quality paired reads. Each unique nucleotide sequence was treated as a clonotype, and MiTCR v1.1 was used to align the clonotypes to the IMGT TRB V, D and J references. Only V-J combinations with frequency above 0.0001 were analysed, covering about 99% of repertoires. A TCR clonal expansion and chaos score per V-J combination was defined as the ratio of F50 clonal expansion to chaos observed in the TCRdist matrix. Welch's t-statistics and random forest were used to narrow the features down to 13 V-J combinations, which were then fed into a naive Bayes classifier. The similarity between thyroid and blood repertoires was quantified using the Morisita-Horn index. The raw public data were reprocessed by TCRdb itself: fastp quality trimming at Q25, MiXCR clonotype calling, in-frame beta chains only. Each CDR3 protein appears once, grouped with its most common genes and DNA. The V and J calls were not made by the authors but by TCRdb's processing. The sample contains some 200,000 distinct CDR3 sequences, 25% to 30% of them found a single time. Over 7.5% of the sample lies in the top ten.

The TCR comes from a man over 45 with Graves' ophthalmopathy. Donor details come from another sample of the same person, matched by shared clones. In this chain, TRBV29-1 is recombined with TRBJ1-5; the D gene lacks a confident call. Sequenced sample: peripheral blood. The CDR3: CSVEEAGRNQPQHF. The sequenced DNA is TGCAGCGTTGAAGAGGCGGGAAGAAATCAGCCCCAGCATTTT.